What follows is one TCR beta chain and its context. The data originate from a study of blood T cell repertoires in COVID-19. Overall study: Acute-phase and convalescent COVID-19 samples originated in the United States, Italy and Spain. PBMCs, B-cell-depleted T cells, or T cells provided the cDNA or gDNA that made up the material.

The germline CDR1 and CDR2 sequences are LNHNV and YYDKDF (reference sequence). V lost 0 bases to trimming and J lost 0 bases, with 10 bases between them. The length of the CDR3 is 16 residues. As handled by the study authors: Amplifying reference gene primers gave estimates of nucleated cell counts. TCRdb's table, derived via immunoSEQ multiplex PCR, lists solely in-frame clones and lacks some. V, J and clone size reflect that table, while D and trimming were determined from the DNA. Altogether about 160,000 clones are present, around 84% being singletons, with the ten largest covering over 2%. The sequencing sample was made of peripheral blood. The chain recombines TRBV15 with TRBJ2-3; tentative D call: TRBD1 (6 bases). This clonotype was obtained from a man aged 65 to 85 with acute or convalescent COVID-19. The CDR3 sequence: CATSRDLGASTDTQYF. In nucleotides, the CDR3 is TGTGCCACCAGCAGAGATCTGGGGGCTAGCACAGATACGCAGTATTTT.